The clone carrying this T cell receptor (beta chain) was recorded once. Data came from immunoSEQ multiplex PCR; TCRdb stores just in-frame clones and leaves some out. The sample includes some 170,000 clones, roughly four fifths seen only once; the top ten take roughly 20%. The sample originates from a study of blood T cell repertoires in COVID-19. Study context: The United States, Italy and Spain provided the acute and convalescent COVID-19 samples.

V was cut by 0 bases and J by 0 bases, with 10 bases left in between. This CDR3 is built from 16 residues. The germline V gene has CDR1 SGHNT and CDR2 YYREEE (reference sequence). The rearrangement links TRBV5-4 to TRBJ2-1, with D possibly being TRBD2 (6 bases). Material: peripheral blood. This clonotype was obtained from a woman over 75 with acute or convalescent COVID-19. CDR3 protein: CASSLGRGDSYNEQFF. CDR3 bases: TGTGCCAGCAGCTTGGGCCGCGGGGACTCCTACAATGAGCAGTTCTTC.